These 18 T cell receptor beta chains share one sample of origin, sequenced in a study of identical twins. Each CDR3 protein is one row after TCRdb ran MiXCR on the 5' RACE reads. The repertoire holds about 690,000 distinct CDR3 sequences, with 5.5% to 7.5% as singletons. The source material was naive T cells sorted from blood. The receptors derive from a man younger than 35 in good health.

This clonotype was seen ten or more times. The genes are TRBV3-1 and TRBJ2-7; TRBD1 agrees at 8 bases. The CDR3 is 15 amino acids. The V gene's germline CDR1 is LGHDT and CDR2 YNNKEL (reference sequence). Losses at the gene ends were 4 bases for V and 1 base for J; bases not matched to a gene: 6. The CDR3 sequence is CASSLQGDPSYEQYV. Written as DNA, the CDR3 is TGTGCCAGCAGCCTACAGGGGGACCCATCCTACGAGCAGTACGTC.

The CDR3 region has the DNA TGTGCCAGCAGTGAACCCGGGACTAGCGGGTTGAGAGGGGAGACCCAGTACTTC. It specifies CASSEPGTSGLRGETQYF. The V and J genes are TRBV25-1 and TRBJ2-5; 12 bases map to TRBD2. The CDR3 length is 18 residues. Germline V gene sequence: CDR1 MGHDK, CDR2 SYGVNS. V gave up 2 bases and J gave up 5 bases; unmatched junction bases: 12.

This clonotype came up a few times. CDR3 coding DNA: TGTGCCAGCAGCTTCACGAGGGACAGGGGGCAAGAGACCCAGTACTTC. Translation gives CASSFTRDRGQETQYF. J is TRBJ2-5 and V is TRBV11-2; 11 bases agree with TRBD1. In germline, CDR1 is SGHAT, CDR2 FQNNGV. The CDR3 spans 16 residues. Trimming at V came to 3 bases and at J to 2 bases, leaving 5 bases not matched to a gene.

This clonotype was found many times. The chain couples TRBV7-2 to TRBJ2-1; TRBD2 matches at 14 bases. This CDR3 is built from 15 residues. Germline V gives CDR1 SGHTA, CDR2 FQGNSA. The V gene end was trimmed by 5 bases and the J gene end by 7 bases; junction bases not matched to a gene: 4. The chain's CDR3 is CASSVGTSGSNEQFF. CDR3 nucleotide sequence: TGTGCCAGCAGCGTTGGGACTAGCGGGAGTAATGAGCAGTTCTTC.

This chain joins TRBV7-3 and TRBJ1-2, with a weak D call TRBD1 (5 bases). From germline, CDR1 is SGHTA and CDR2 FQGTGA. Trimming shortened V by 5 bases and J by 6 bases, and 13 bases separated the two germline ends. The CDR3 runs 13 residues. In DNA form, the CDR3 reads TGTGCCAGCAGCCGGTGGGACGGCGATGGCTACACCTTC. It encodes CASSRWDGDGYTF.

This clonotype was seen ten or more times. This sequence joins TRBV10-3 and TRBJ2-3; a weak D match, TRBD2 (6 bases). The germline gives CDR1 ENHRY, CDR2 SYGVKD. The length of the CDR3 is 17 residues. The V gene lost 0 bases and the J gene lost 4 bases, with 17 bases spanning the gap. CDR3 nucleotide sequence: TGTGCCATCAGTGAGTCAGAGCGTACGGAGGGCGCAGATACGCAGTATTTT. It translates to CAISESERTEGADTQYF.

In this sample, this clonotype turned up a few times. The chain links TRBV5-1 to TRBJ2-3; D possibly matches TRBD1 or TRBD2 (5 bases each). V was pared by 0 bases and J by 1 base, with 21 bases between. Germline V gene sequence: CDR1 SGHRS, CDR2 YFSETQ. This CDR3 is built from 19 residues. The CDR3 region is CASSLVAGPMRARTDTQYF. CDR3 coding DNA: TGCGCCAGCAGCTTGGTCGCAGGGCCGATGAGGGCCCGCACAGATACGCAGTATTTT.

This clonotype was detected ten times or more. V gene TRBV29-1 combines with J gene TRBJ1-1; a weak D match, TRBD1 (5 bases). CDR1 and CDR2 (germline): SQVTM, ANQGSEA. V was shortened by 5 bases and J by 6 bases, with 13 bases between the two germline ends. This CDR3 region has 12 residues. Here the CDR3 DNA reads TGCAGCGTTCGGTCTAGGGGTTCTGAAGCTTTCTTT. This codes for CSVRSRGSEAFF.

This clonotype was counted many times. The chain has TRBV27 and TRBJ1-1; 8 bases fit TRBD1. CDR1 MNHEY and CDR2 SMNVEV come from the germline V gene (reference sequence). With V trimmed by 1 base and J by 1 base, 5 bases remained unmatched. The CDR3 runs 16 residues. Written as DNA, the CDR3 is TGTGCCAGCAGTTTATTTAGGACAGGGACGAACACTGAAGCTTTCTTT. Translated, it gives CASSLFRTGTNTEAFF.

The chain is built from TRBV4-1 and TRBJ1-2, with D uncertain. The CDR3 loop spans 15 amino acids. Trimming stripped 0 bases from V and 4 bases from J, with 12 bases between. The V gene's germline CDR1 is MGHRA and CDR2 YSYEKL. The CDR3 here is CASSQESTLVYGYTF. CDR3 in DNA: TGCGCCAGCAGCCAAGAAAGTACTCTCGTCTATGGCTACACCTTC.

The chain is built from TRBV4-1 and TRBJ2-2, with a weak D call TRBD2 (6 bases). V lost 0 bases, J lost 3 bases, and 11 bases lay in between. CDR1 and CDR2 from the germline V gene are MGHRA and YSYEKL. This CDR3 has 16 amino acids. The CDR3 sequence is CASSQEGREDTGELFF. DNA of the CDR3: TGCGCCAGCAGCCAAGAGGGGCGGGAAGACACCGGGGAGCTGTTTTTT.

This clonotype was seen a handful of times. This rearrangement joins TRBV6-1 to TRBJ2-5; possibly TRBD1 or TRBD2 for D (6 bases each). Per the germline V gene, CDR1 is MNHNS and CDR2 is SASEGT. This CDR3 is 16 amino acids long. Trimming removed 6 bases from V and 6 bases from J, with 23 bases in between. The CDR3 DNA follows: TGTGCCAGCAGCCACGCCCGGGGGCAGGGTGGCCAGACCCAGTACTTC. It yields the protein CASSHARGQGGQTQYF.

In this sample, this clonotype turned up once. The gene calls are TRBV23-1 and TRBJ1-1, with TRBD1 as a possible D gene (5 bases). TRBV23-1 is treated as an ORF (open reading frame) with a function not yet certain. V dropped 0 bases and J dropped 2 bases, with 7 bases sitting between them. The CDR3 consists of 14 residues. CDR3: CASSQSRTNTEAFF. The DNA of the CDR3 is TGCGCCAGCAGTCAATCCCGGACAAACACTGAAGCTTTCTTT.

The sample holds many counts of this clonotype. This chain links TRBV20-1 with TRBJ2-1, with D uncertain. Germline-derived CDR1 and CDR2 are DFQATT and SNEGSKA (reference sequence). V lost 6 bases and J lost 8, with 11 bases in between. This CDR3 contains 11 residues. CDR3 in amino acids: CSARIGHEQFF. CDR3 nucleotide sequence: TGCAGTGCCAGGATCGGTCATGAGCAGTTCTTC.

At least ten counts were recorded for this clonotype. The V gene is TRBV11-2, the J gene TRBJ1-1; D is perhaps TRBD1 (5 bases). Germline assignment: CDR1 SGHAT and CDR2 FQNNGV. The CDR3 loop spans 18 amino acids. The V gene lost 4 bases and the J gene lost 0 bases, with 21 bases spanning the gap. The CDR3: CASSSSGTPVRLNTEAFF. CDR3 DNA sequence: TGTGCCAGCAGCTCAAGCGGGACGCCGGTAAGACTGAACACTGAAGCTTTCTTT.

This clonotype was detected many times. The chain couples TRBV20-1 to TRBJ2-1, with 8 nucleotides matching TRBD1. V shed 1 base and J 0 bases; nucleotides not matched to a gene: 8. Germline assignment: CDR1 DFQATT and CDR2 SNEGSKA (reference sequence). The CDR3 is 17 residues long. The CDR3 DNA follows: TGCAGTGCTAGAGCCGGCCAGGGGGCAAGCTCCTACAATGAGCAGTTCTTC. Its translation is CSARAGQGASSYNEQFF.

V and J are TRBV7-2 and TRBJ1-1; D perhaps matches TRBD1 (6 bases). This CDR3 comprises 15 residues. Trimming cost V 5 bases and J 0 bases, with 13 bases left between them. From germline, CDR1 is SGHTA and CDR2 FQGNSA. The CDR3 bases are TGTGCCAGCAGCGGGGGGGGACATTTGAACACTGAAGCTTTCTTT. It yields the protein CASSGGGHLNTEAFF.

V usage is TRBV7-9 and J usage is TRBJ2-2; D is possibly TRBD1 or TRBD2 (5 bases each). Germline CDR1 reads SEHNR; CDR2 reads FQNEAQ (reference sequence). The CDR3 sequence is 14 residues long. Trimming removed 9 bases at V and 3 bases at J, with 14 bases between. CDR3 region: CARSRDVDTGELFF. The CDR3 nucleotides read TGTGCCAGATCCAGGGACGTTGACACCGGGGAGCTGTTTTTT.